In this sample, the clone carrying this T cell receptor (beta chain) turned up many times. The read stops 3 residues short of the end of the CDR3; the missing end is completed from the germline J gene. Germline CDR1 MDHEN, CDR2 SYDVKM. The CDR3 sequence is 14 residues long. V shed 2 bases and J shed 5 bases, with 9 bases lying between them. The sample is drawn from a study of T cell clonality in common variable immunodeficiency. Assay used: immunoSEQ multiplex PCR; TCRdb lists only in-frame clones, some missing. This table holds tens of thousands of clones with no singletons; the top ten claim about 13%.

The chain couples TRBV28 to TRBJ2-2; possible D gene TRBD2, 5 bases. This receptor was taken from a person aged 18-70 years in good health. Sample: peripheral blood mononuclear cells. The CDR3 bases that were read are TGTGCCAGCAGTTTAGACCGGGGAACCGGGGAG. This translates into CASSLDRGTGE. The full-length CDR3 reads as CASSLDRGTGELFF.